This T cell receptor beta chain was documented in a study of CD8 T cells in Susac syndrome (dated by TCRdb to 2018 to 2020). Looking at the study overall: Whether CD8+ T cell activation and differentiation in Susac syndrome was antigen driven was tested using repertoire sequencing.

CDR1 and CDR2 (SGHRS, YFSETQ) derive from the germline V gene. V loses 0 bases, J loses 0 bases, and the germline ends lie 11 bases apart. The CDR3 starts with the cysteine, ends with the phenylalanine, and has 16 residues. Kept here is only the CDR3 DNA, which spans 48 bases and is read in frame from base 1. RNA was extracted using the RNeasy kit, and about 0.5 to 1 microgram was reverse transcribed with random hexamers. The immunoSEQ multiplex PCR assay, covering 54 Vbeta and 13 Jbeta segments, was used to amplify TCR beta CDR3 regions. To correct PCR amplification bias, a synthetic template baseline was used for both primer optimization and computational correction. In the original analysis: Reads were annotated to V, D and J genes according to IMGT and were analyzed with immunoSEQ Analyzer, with only productive sequences retained. To calculate clonality, Shannon entropy was normalized by log2 of the number of productive unique sequences and then subtracted from one. Public and private clones were assessed among the 100 most prevalent clones of each patient and control. A clone was defined as Susac-specific if it was absent from the healthy and MS cohorts, from roughly 1,000 published viral clones and from other ImmuneACCESS disease sequences. TCRdb reanalyzed the raw reads on its own, using fastp at Q25 for trimming and MiXCR for clone calling, and kept in-frame beta chains. Merged by CDR3 protein, the rows form single entries marked with the most common genes and DNA. TCRdb's processing, not the authors', yielded these V and J calls. The sample records roughly 170,000 distinct CDR3 sequences, 90% to 95% of which are singletons. Roughly 0.1% of the sample comes from the top ten.

Study-wide findings and limitations: The number of individuals in the TCR sequencing and HLA analysis was recognized as being relatively small.

As for this clonotype: Its binding antigen is unknown. Base-call qualities are not available, and no considerably larger clone is one nucleotide away.

Peripheral blood CD8+ and CD4+ T cells from healthy donors, Susac syndrome patients and multiple sclerosis patients were profiled by high-throughput TCR beta sequencing. The multiple sclerosis controls were treatment-naive patients who had stable or active relapsing-remitting disease and met the revised McDonald criteria. Bulk CD8+ and CD4+ T cells were purified magnetically by negative isolation, whereas CD8+ TEMRA cells were enriched by FACS. Blood was drawn into EDTA tubes, processed within 24 hours, and PBMCs were isolated by density gradient centrifugation. PBMCs intended for TCR sequencing were cryopreserved in liquid nitrogen and were subsequently thawed in a 37 degrees C water bath. Purity of sorted or isolated CD4+, CD8+ and CD8+ TEMRA cells was at least 90%.

The rearranged segments are TRBV5-1 and TRBJ2-3, and perhaps TRBD2 as D gene, on 5 matching bases. The clonotype originates from a human donor with multiple sclerosis. Sequenced: CD4+ T cells from PBMCs. The nucleotide sequence is given as TGCGCCAGCAGCTTGGTATGGTCGGGAAGCACAGATACGCAGTATTTT. This encodes CASSLVWSGSTDTQYF.